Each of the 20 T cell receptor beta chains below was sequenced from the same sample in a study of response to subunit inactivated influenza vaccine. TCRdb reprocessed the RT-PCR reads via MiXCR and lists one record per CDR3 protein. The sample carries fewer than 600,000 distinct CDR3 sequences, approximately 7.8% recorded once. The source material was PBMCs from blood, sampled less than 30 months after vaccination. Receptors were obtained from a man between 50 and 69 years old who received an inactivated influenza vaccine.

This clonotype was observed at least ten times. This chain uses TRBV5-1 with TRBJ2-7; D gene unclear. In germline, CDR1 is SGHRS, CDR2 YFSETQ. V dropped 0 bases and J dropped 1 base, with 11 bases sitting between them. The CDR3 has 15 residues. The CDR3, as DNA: TGCGCCAGCAGCTTGGGCCCGAAGGAGTCCTACGAGCAGTACTTC. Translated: CASSLGPKESYEQYF. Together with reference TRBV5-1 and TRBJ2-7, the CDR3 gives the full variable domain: KAGVTQTPRYLIKTRGQQVTLSCSPISGHRSVSWYQQTPGQGLQFLFEYFSETQRNKGNFPGRFSGRQFSNSRSEMNVSTLELGDSALYLCASSLGPKESYEQYFGPGTRLTVT.

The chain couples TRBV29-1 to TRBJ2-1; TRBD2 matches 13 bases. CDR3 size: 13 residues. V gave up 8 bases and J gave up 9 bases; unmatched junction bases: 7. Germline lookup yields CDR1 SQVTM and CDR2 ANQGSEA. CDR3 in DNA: TGCAGCTCAACAGGACTAGCGGGAGTTGAGCAGTTCTTC. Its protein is CSSTGLAGVEQFF.

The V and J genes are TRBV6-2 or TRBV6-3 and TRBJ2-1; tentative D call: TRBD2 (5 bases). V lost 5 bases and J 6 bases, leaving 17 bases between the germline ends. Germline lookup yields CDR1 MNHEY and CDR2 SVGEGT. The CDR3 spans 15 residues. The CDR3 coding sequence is TGTGCCAGCAGTACCCCTCGGACTGCTGGCAATGAGCAGTTCTTC. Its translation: CASSTPRTAGNEQFF.

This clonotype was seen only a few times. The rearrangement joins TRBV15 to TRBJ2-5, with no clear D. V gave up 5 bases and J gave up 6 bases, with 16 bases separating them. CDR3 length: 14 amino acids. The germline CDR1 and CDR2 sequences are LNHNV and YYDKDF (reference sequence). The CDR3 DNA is TGTGCCACCAGCGGTGGATCGGGTGGTCAGACCCAGTACTTC. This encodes CATSGGSGGQTQYF.

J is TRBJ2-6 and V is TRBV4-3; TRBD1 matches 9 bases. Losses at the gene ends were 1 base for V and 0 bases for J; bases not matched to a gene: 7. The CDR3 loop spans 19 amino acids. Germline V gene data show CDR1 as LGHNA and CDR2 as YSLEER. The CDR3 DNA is TGCGCCAGCAGCCAAGGTAGGGACAGGGCCTACTCTGGGGCCAACGTCCTGACTTTC. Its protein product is CASSQGRDRAYSGANVLTF.

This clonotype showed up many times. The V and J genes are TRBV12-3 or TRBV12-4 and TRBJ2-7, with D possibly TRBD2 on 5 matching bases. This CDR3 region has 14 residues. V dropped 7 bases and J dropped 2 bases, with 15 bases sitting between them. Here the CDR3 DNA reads TGTGCCAGCACCCAAACCGGGAAAACCTACGAGCAGTACTTC. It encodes CASTQTGKTYEQYF.

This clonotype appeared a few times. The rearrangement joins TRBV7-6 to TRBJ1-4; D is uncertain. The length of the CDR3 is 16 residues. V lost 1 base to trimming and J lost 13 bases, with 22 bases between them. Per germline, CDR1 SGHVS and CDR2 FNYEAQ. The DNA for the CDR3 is TGTGCCAGCAGCTTAGGGAGTGGCCCTCTAGCCTCCGGACTGTTTTTT. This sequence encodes CASSLGSGPLASGLFF.

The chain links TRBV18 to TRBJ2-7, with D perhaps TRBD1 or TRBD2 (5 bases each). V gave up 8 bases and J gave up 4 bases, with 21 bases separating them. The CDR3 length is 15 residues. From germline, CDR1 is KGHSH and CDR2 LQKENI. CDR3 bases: TGTGCCAGCAGTCCAGGTAGAGGGGATGGATACGAGCAGTACTTC. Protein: CASSPGRGDGYEQYF.

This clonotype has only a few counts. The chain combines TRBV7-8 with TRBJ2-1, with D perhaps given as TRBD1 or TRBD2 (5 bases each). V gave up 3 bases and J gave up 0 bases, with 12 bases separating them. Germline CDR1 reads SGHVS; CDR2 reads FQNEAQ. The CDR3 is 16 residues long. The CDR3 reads CASSLGRFSSYNEQFF. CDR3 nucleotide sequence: TGTGCCAGCAGCTTGGGACGCTTCAGCTCCTACAATGAGCAGTTCTTC.

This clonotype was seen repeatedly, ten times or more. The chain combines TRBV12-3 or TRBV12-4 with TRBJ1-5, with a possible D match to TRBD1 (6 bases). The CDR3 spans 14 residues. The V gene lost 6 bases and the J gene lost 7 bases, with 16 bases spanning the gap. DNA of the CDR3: TGTGCCAGCAGACCAACGCGGGGGGCCCAGCCCCAGCATTTT. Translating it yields CASRPTRGAQPQHF.

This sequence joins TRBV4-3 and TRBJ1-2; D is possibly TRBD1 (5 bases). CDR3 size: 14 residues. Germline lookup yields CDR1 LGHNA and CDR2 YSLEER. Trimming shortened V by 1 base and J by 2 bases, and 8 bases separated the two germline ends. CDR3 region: CASSQVGGNYGYTF. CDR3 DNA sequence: TGCGCCAGCAGCCAAGTTGGGGGGAACTATGGCTACACCTTC.

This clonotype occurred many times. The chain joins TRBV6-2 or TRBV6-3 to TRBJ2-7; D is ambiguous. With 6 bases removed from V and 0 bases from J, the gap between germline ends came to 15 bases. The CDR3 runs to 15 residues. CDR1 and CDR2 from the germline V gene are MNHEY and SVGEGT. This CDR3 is CASSSWLFSSYEQYF. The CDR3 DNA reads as TGTGCCAGCAGCTCATGGCTGTTCTCCTCCTACGAGCAGTACTTC.

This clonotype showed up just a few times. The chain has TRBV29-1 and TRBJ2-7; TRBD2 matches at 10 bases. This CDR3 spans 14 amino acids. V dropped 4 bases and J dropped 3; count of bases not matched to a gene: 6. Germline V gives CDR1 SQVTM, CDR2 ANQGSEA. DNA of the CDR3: TGCAGCGTTGCGGGGCTAGCGGGAGTCTACGAGCAGTACTTC. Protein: CSVAGLAGVYEQYF.

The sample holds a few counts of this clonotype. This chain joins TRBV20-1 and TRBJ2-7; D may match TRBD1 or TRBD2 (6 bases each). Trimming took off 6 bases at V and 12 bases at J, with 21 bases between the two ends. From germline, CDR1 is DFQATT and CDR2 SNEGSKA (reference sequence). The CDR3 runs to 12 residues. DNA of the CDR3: TGCAGTGCCCGAGGGGGGCGCATGGCTACGTACTTC. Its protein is CSARGGRMATYF.

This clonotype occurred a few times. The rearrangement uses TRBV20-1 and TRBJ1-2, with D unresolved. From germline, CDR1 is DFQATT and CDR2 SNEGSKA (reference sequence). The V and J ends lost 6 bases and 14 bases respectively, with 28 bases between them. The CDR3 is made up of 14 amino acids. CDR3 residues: CSASGYQTPKSKTF. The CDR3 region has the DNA TGCAGTGCCAGCGGCTACCAGACCCCCAAATCTAAGACCTTC.

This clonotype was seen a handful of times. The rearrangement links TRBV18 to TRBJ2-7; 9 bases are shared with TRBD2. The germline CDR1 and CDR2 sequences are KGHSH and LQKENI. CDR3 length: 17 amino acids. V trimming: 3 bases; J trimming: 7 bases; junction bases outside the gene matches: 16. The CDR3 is CASSPPLPGTSPTEQYF. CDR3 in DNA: TGTGCCAGCTCACCTCCATTACCCGGGACTAGCCCAACAGAGCAGTACTTC.

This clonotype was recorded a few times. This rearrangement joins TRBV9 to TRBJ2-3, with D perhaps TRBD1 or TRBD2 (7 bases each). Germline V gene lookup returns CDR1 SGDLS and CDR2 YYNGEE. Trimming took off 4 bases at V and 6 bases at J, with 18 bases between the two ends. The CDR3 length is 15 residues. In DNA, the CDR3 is TGTGCCAGCAGCCCCAGGGGGGGTAGGTCCGATACGCAGTATTTT. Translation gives CASSPRGGRSDTQYF.

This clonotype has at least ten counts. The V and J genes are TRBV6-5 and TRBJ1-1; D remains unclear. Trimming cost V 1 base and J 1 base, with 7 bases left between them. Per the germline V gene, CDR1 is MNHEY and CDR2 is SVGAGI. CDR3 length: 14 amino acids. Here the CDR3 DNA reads TGTGCCAGCAGTTACTTACAGCAGAACACTGAAGCTTTCTTT. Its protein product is CASSYLQQNTEAFF.

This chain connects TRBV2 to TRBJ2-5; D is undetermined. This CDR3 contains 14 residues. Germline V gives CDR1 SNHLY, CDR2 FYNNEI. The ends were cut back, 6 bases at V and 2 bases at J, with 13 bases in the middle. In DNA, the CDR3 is TGTGCCAGCAGCCGATCGGGCCATCAAGAGACCCAGTACTTC. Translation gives CASSRSGHQETQYF.

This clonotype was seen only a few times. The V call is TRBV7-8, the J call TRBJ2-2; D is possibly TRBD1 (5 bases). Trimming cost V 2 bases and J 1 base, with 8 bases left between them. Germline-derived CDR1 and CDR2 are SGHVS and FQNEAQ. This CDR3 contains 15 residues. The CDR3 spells CASSLKGQNTGELFF. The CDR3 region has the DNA TGTGCCAGCAGCTTAAAAGGACAGAACACCGGGGAGCTGTTTTTT.